This TCR beta chain appears in the sequencing data of a study of blood T cell repertoires in COVID-19. Looking at the study overall: Some COVID-19 samples were acute and others convalescent; all came from the United States, Italy and Spain. Sources were T cells, B-cell-depleted T cells, or PBMCs; the material itself was cDNA or gDNA.

The CDR3 contains 16 residues. Germline trimming cut 7 bases from V and 6 bases from J; bases unmatched to any gene: 7. The V gene's germline CDR1 is ENHRY and CDR2 SYGVKD. Under the authors' procedure: Counts of nucleated cells, estimated from reference gene primer amplification, were obtained. Profiling relied on immunoSEQ multiplex PCR, and the TCRdb table lists in-frame clones only, not all of them. V, J and clone size reflect that table, while D and trimming were determined from the DNA. The sample lists hundreds of thousands of clones, about nine tenths seen once, with around 0.72% in the top ten.

This sequence was found in a man aged 35 to 55 with acute or convalescent COVID-19. The chain is built from TRBV10-3 and TRBJ2-1, with TRBD2 matching 15 bases. Material for sequencing was peripheral blood. CDR3 coding DNA: TGTGCCATCACCCGGACTAGCGGGAGGGAGGGCAATGAGCAGTTCTTC. This encodes CAITRTSGREGNEQFF.